What follows describes a single T cell receptor (beta chain). This entry is derived from a study of blood T cell repertoires in COVID-19. Looking at the study overall: Acute and convalescent COVID-19 samples came from the United States, Italy and Spain. Sources were T cells, B-cell-depleted T cells, or PBMCs; the material itself was cDNA or gDNA.

Authors' processing steps: Counts of nucleated cells, estimated from reference gene primer amplification, were obtained. Data came from immunoSEQ multiplex PCR; TCRdb stores just in-frame clones and leaves some out. D and trimming were read from the DNA, whereas the V and J calls and clone size are those reported in that table. The data contain fewer than 400,000 clones, 75% to 90% of them singletons. Looked up from germline, CDR1 is MGHRA and CDR2 is YSYEKL. The CDR3 covers 16 residues. The trim removed 4 bases at V and 10 bases at J, leaving 15 bases unmatched. The receptor comes from a woman younger than 30 with acute or convalescent COVID-19. Sequencing was done on a sample of peripheral blood. The rearrangement links TRBV4-1 to TRBJ1-4, with TRBD1 matching over 7 bases. The CDR3 DNA reads TGCGCCAGCAGCCTTCCATGGGATAGGGGGCTTGTAAAACTGTTTTTT. This gives the protein CASSLPWDRGLVKLFF.